Below are 21 T cell receptor beta chains sequenced from a single sample in a study of read filtering for tumor transcriptome and immune sequencing. This library used around 400 ng RNA and molecular barcoded adaptors spanning alpha/delta and beta/gamma chains. One entry per CDR3 protein, called by TCRdb with MiXCR from the reads. The sample yields 35,000 to 45,000 distinct CDR3 sequences, about 13% seen once. The specimen sequenced was a population of CD138-negative cells sorted from bone marrow. These receptor sequences come from a donor at least 40 years old with multiple myeloma.

Concerning this clonotype: A far larger clone is a single base away, which makes a read error likely. The V gene is TRBV7-8, the J gene TRBJ2-1; D gene uncertain. The CDR3 has 14 amino acids. Trimming cost V 1 base and J 6 bases, with 10 bases left between them. Germline CDR1 SGHVS, CDR2 FQNEAQ. This CDR3 reads CASSLGSRSNEQFF. CDR3 coding DNA: TGTGCCAGCAGCTTAGGCAGCCGGAGCAATGAGCAGTTCTTC.

At least ten counts were recorded for this clonotype. The CDR3 nucleotides read TGTGCCACCAGCAGAGGCAGGGTCTCCTACGAGCAGTACTTC. Amino acids: CATSRGRVSYEQYF. V usage is TRBV15 and J usage is TRBJ2-7, with D possibly TRBD1 on 5 matching bases. CDR3 length: 14 amino acids. Germline-derived CDR1 and CDR2 are LNHNV and YYDKDF (reference sequence). V lost 1 base and J 0 bases, leaving 7 bases between the germline ends.

This clonotype was detected ten times or more. The rearrangement uses TRBV4-3 and TRBJ2-1; D is possibly TRBD2 (6 bases). In germline, CDR1 is LGHNA, CDR2 YSLEER. Trimming took off 0 bases at V and 5 bases at J, with 17 bases between the two ends. This CDR3 is 17 amino acids long. CDR3 region: CASSQDVVGDLNNEQFF. In nucleotides, the CDR3 is TGCGCCAGCAGCCAAGATGTTGTAGGGGACTTGAACAATGAGCAGTTCTTC.

For this clonotype: The likely explanation is a read error, given a far larger clone one base away. The chain uses TRBV6-6 and TRBJ2-7; weak D call: TRBD2 (6 bases). Germline loops: CDR1 MNHNY, CDR2 SVGAGI (reference sequence). CDR3 length equals 14 residues. Deletions cut 8 bases from V and 2 bases from J, with 16 bases between. The CDR3 sequence: CASGTGEATYEQYF. As DNA, the CDR3 is TGTGCCAGCGGTACGGGAGAAGCTACCTACGAGCAGTACTTC.

By sample share, this clonotype is medium-sized. This chain uses TRBV10-3 with TRBJ2-7; 10 nucleotides match TRBD2. This CDR3 contains 17 residues. The germline V gene encodes CDR1 ENHRY and CDR2 SYGVKD. J lost 3 bases, V lost 4 bases, and 12 bases had no gene match. CDR3 region: CAISVTTSGLFFYEQYF. CDR3 in DNA: TGTGCCATCAGTGTTACGACTAGCGGGCTATTCTTCTACGAGCAGTACTTC.

This clonotype has at least ten counts. The V call is TRBV20-1, the J call TRBJ2-3; possibly TRBD2 for D (6 bases). V lost 6 bases, J lost 1 base, and 17 bases lay in between. The V gene's germline CDR1 is DFQATT and CDR2 SNEGSKA (reference sequence). This CDR3 contains 15 residues. CDR3 DNA sequence: TGCAGTGCCCCCGGAGGGGCGGGTGGCACAGATACGCAGTATTTT. Encoded protein: CSAPGGAGGTDTQYF.

This clonotype was seen more than once but under ten times. Without the conserved terminal phenylalanine or tryptophan, this CDR3 likely stems from a read error. The chain joins TRBV2 to TRBJ1-2; D ambiguous. V was pared by 7 bases and J by 3 bases, with 6 bases between. The CDR3 runs to 11 residues. Germline CDR1 reads SNHLY; CDR2 reads FYNNEI. The CDR3: CASMGDYGYTS. CDR3 sequence (DNA): TGTGCCAGCATGGGAGACTATGGCTACACCTCC.

This clonotype has at least ten counts. This sequence joins TRBV6-1 and TRBJ1-5, with D hard to call. CDR3 length: 14 residues. The V gene lost 8 bases and the J gene lost 0 bases, with 11 bases spanning the gap. Germline V gene data show CDR1 as MNHNS and CDR2 as SASEGT. CDR3 sequence reads: CASRGPYSNQPQHF. The CDR3 region has the DNA TGTGCCAGCCGCGGTCCTTATAGCAATCAGCCCCAGCATTTT.

This clonotype was recorded at least ten times. The genes are TRBV7-6 and TRBJ1-4; 10 bases fit TRBD1. Trimming at V came to 5 bases and at J to 5 bases, leaving 5 bases not matched to a gene. Germline CDR1 is SGHVS and CDR2 is FNYEAQ. The length of the CDR3 is 15 residues. The chain's CDR3 is CASSPAGQGNEKLFF. As DNA, the CDR3 is TGTGCCAGCAGCCCAGCGGGACAGGGGAATGAAAAACTGTTTTTT.

This clonotype was picked up many times. The chain joins TRBV5-1 to TRBJ2-2, with D uncertain. Germline CDR1 is SGHRS and CDR2 is YFSETQ. The CDR3 sequence is 14 residues long. V was trimmed by 1 base and J by 5 bases, leaving 9 bases between them. The CDR3 coding sequence is TGCGCCAGCAGCTTGACCGACTGGACCGGGGAGCTGTTTTTT. Its protein product is CASSLTDWTGELFF.

The sample holds many counts of this clonotype. The CDR3 loop reads CASSQDQGGWYEQYF. For the CDR3, the DNA is TGTGCCAGCAGCCAAGATCAAGGGGGCTGGTACGAGCAGTACTTC. The V gene is TRBV3-1, the J gene TRBJ2-7; 7 bases map to TRBD1. V dropped 0 bases and J dropped 4; count of bases not matched to a gene: 6. Per the germline V gene, CDR1 is LGHDT and CDR2 is YNNKEL (reference sequence). This CDR3 contains 15 residues.

Points on this clonotype: This may arise from a read error, as a much more abundant clone is one base away. V is TRBV19 and J is TRBJ2-5; D may be TRBD1 (6 bases). The germline CDR1 and CDR2 sequences are LNHDA and SQIVND (reference sequence). V lost 3 bases and J lost 6, with 11 bases in between. The CDR3 has 13 residues. CDR3 coding DNA: TGTGCCAGTAGTATTGGAAGGGACAAGACCCAGTACTTC. Protein product: CASSIGRDKTQYF.

This clonotype was seen repeatedly, ten times or more. The genes are TRBV20-1 and TRBJ2-3; no clear D. The CDR3 covers 13 residues. Deletions cut 6 bases from V and 4 bases from J, with 14 bases between. Germline CDR1 is DFQATT and CDR2 is SNEGSKA (reference sequence). DNA for the CDR3: TGCAGTGCCACTCTACTACAAGCAGATACGCAGTATTTT. Translating it yields CSATLLQADTQYF.

This clonotype was seen more than once but under ten times. The chain is built from TRBV6-9 and TRBJ2-5, with unresolved D. Trimming left V 7 bases short and J 13 bases short, with 13 bases between. The germline V gene has CDR1 MNHGY and CDR2 SVAAGI. This CDR3 spans 10 amino acids. The DNA for the CDR3 is TGTGCCAGCACCCCCCGTTGTGGGTACTTC. It translates to CASTPRCGYF.

Note on this clonotype: Given a much more abundant clone one base away, this may be a read error. The chain is built from TRBV20-1 and TRBJ2-1; D is possibly TRBD2 (6 bases). The germline V gene has CDR1 DFQATT and CDR2 SNEGSKA (reference sequence). This CDR3 has 16 residues. The CDR3, as DNA: TGCAGTGCTAGAGCTGGGGGTCTAGCGAAATACAATGGGCAGTTCTTC. Its translation: CSARAGGLAKYNGQFF.

There are many counts of this clonotype. The chain joins TRBV29-1 to TRBJ2-1, with 8 bases that match TRBD2. The junction had 3 bases not matched to a gene; V was cut back by 7 bases and J by 4 bases. This CDR3 contains 12 residues. The germline CDR1 and CDR2 sequences are SQVTM and ANQGSEA. CDR3 nucleotide sequence: TGCAGCGCGGGAGGGCTGTACAATGAGCAGTTCTTC. Translated: CSAGGLYNEQFF.

In its sample, this clonotype is medium-sized (0.01 to 0.1%). The chain's CDR3 is CSAPRGPSSYNEQFF. The CDR3 nucleotides are TGCAGTGCTCCCCGGGGCCCGAGCTCCTACAATGAGCAGTTCTTC. V gene TRBV20-1 combines with J gene TRBJ2-1; D possibly matches TRBD1 or TRBD2 (5 bases each). From germline, CDR1 is DFQATT and CDR2 SNEGSKA (reference sequence). The CDR3 loop spans 15 amino acids. Deletions cut 5 bases from V and 0 bases from J, with 14 bases between.

This clonotype showed up many times. This rearrangement joins TRBV20-1 to TRBJ1-5, with D tentatively TRBD1 (6 bases). This CDR3 comprises 15 residues. The V end was cut by 3 bases, the J end by 6 bases, with 18 bases between. From germline, CDR1 is DFQATT and CDR2 SNEGSKA (reference sequence). CDR3 coding DNA: TGCAGTGCTAGGGGCGAAGGGGGGTTCGGTCAGCCCCAGCATTTT. Translation: CSARGEGGFGQPQHF.

This clonotype was counted ten times or more. The V gene is TRBV30, the J gene TRBJ1-4, with no clear D. Germline V CDR1 and CDR2: GTSNPN, SVGIG (reference sequence). Trimming cost V 5 bases and J 1 base, with 11 bases left between them. The CDR3 length is 14 residues. CDR3 in DNA: TGTGCCTGGCAGCGCGACAAAACTAATGAAAAACTGTTTTTT. This translates into CAWQRDKTNEKLFF.

Regarding this clonotype: The junction does not match germline at one end; this may be a read error. The V and J genes are TRBV4-2 and TRBJ1-1, with D possibly TRBD1 on 5 matching bases. Germline V gene sequence: CDR1 LGHNA, CDR2 YNFKEQ. The CDR3 is made up of 14 amino acids. The CDR3 loop reads CASSQGQLNTDAFF. The CDR3 nucleotides read TGTGCCAGCAGCCAAGGACAGTTGAACACTGACGCTTTCTTT.

Turning to this clonotype: A much larger clone differs by one base, so this may be a read error. The chain joins TRBV7-2 to TRBJ1-5; D is possibly TRBD1 (6 bases). The germline V and J ends were trimmed by 4 bases and 4 bases, with 14 bases remaining between them. The length of the CDR3 is 15 residues. Germline loops: CDR1 SGHTA, CDR2 FQGNSA. CDR3 sequence reads: CASSSDGQGNQPQHF. DNA for the CDR3: TGTGCCAGCAGCTCAGATGGGCAGGGGAATCAGCCCCAGCATTTT.